A selection of T cell receptor beta chains follows, all from one sample in a study of T cells in Graves' hyperthyroidism and ophthalmopathy. TCRdb passed the multiplex PCR reads through MiXCR, listing each CDR3 protein once. The repertoire holds under 450,000 distinct CDR3 sequences, with roughly 12% as singletons. Sequences were obtained from blood. The receptors derive from a man aged 25-45 years with Graves' hyperthyroidism that later progressed to Graves' ophthalmopathy. CDR3s include the opening cysteine and the closing phenylalanine or tryptophan. The D gene is left open where the match is weak. Rows give clone size only sometimes, using once, few, many, or a class for an expanded clone.

J gene: TRBJ1-4; V gene: TRBV5-1; D gene: NA; clone size: NA; CDR3 DNA: TGCGCCAGCAGCTTGCAAATCAGGTCTGCAACTAATGAAAAACTGTTTTTT; CDR3 protein: CASSLQIRSATNEKLFF
J gene: TRBJ1-4; V gene: TRBV15; D gene: TRBD1; clone size: few; CDR3 DNA: TGTGCCACCAGCAGGGGTCAGGGGGGCCGGGCCCCACTTGAAAAACTGTTTTTT; CDR3 protein: CATSRGQGGRAPLEKLFF
J gene: TRBJ1-1; V gene: TRBV7-9; D gene: NA; clone size: many; CDR3 DNA: TGTGCCAGCAGCTTACAGAACATGAACACTGAAGCTTTCTTT; CDR3 protein: CASSLQNMNTEAFF
J gene: TRBJ2-1; V gene: TRBV6-5; D gene: TRBD2; clone size: many; CDR3 DNA: TGTGCCAGCAGTTACGGGGGACTAGCGGTGTCCAATGAGCAGTTCTTC; CDR3 protein: CASSYGGLAVSNEQFF
J gene: TRBJ2-1; V gene: TRBV12-3/TRBV12-4; D gene: NA; clone size: few; CDR3 DNA: TGTGCCAGCAGTTTGAGCCTGGAATATGAGCAGTTCTTC; CDR3 protein: CASSLSLEYEQFF
J gene: TRBJ1-5; V gene: TRBV12-3/TRBV12-4; D gene: TRBD1; clone size: many; CDR3 DNA: TGTGCCAGCCCGAGACTAACAGGGGCCCATAGCAATCAGCCCCAGCATTTT; CDR3 protein: CASPRLTGAHSNQPQHF
J gene: TRBJ2-7; V gene: TRBV6-1; D gene: NA; clone size: few; CDR3 DNA: TGTGCCAGCAGAGGATTTTCTCTCTACGAGCAGTACTTC; CDR3 protein: CASRGFSLYEQYF
J gene: TRBJ2-1; V gene: TRBV5-1; D gene: NA; clone size: many; CDR3 DNA: TGCGCCAGCAGCTTGGAGGCGGACGGCTTCGAGGATGAGCAGTTCTTC; CDR3 protein: CASSLEADGFEDEQFF
J gene: TRBJ2-3; V gene: TRBV7-3; D gene: NA; clone size: many; CDR3 DNA: TGTGCCAGCAGCCCTGGCCAAAACCCAGATACGCAGTATTTT; CDR3 protein: CASSPGQNPDTQYF
J gene: TRBJ2-3; V gene: TRBV5-1; D gene: NA; clone size: few; CDR3 DNA: TGCGCCAGCGCGAGGGGCCAGACCACAGATACGCAGTATTTT; CDR3 protein: CASARGQTTDTQYF